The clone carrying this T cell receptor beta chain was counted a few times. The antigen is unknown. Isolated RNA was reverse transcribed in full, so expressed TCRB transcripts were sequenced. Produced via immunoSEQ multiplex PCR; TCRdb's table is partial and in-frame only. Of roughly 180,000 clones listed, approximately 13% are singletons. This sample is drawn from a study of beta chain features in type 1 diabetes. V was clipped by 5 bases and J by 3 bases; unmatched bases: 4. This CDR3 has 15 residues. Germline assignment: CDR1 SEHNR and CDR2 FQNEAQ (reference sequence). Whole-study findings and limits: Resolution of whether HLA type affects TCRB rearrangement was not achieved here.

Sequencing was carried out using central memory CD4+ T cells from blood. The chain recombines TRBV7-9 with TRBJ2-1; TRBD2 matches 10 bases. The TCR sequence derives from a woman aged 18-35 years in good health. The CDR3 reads CASSTGLADYNEQFF. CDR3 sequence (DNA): TGTGCCAGCAGCACTGGACTAGCGGACTACAATGAGCAGTTCTTC.